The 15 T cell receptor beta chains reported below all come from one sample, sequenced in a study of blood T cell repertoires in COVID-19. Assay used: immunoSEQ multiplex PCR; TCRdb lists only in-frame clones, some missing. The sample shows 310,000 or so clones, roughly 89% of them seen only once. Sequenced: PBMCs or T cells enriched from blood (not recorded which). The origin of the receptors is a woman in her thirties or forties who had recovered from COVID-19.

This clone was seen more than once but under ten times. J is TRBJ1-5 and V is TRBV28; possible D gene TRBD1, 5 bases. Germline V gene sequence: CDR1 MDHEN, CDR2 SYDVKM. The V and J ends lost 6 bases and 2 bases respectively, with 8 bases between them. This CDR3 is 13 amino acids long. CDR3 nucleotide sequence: TGTGCCAGCAGCCGCAGGGGCAATCAGCCCCAGCATTTT. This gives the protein CASSRRGNQPQHF.

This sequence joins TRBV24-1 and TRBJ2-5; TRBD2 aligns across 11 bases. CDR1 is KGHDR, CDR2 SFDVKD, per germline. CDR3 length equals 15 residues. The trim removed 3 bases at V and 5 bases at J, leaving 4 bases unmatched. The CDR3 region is CATSDGTSGGETQYF. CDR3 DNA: TGTGCCACCAGTGATGGGACTAGCGGAGGGGAGACCCAGTACTTC.

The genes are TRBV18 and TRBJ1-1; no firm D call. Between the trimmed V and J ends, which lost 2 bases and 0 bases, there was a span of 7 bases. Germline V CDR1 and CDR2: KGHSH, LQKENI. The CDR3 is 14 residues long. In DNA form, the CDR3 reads TGTGCCAGCTCACCAACTACTATGAACACTGAAGCTTTCTTT. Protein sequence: CASSPTTMNTEAFF.

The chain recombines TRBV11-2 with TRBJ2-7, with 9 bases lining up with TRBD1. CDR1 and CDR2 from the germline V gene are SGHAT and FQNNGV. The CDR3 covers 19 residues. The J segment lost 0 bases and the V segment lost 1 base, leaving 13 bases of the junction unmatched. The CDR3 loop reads CASSLARWGTGTDSYEQYF. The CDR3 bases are TGTGCCAGCAGCTTAGCACGTTGGGGGACAGGGACGGACTCCTACGAGCAGTACTTC.

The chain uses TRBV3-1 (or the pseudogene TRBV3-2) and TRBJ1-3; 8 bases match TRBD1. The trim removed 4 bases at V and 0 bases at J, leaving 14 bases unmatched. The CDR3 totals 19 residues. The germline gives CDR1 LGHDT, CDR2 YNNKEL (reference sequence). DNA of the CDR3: TGTGCCAGCAGCCGAGGGAACAACAGGGGGACCCACTCTGGAAACACCATATATTTT. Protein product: CASSRGNNRGTHSGNTIYF.

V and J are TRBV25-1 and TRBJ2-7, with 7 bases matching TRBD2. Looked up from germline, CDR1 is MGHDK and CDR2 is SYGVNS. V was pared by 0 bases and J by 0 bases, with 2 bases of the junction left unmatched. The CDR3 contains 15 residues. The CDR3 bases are TGTGCCAGCAGTGAATATTCTAGCGGCTCCTACGAGCAGTACTTC. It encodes CASSEYSSGSYEQYF.

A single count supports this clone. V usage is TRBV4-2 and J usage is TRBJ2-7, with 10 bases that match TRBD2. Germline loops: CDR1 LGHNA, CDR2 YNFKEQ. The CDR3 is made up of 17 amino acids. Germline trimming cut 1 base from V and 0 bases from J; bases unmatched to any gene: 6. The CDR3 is CASSQVAGTSDSYEQYF. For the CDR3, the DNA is TGTGCCAGCAGCCAAGTAGCCGGGACTAGCGACTCCTACGAGCAGTACTTC.

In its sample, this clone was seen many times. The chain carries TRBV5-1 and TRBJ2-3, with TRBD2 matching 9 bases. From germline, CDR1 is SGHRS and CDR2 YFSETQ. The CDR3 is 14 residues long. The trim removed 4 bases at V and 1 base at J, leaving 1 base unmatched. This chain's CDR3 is CASSQREGTDTQYF. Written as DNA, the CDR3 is TGCGCCAGCAGCCAGCGGGAGGGCACAGATACGCAGTATTTT. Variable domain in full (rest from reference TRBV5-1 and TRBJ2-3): KAGVTQTPRYLIKTRGQQVTLSCSPISGHRSVSWYQQTPGQGLQFLFEYFSETQRNKGNFPGRFSGRQFSNSRSEMNVSTLELGDSALYLCASSQREGTDTQYFGPGTRLTVL.

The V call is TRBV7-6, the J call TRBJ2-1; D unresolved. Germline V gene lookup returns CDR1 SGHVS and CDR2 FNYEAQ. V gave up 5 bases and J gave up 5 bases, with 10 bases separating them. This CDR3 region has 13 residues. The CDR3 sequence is CASSPYENNEQFF. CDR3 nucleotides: TGTGCCAGCAGCCCCTACGAAAACAATGAGCAGTTCTTC.

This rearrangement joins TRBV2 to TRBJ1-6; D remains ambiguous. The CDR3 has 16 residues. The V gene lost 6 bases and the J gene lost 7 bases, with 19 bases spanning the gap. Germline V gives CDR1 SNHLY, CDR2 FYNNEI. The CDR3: CASSLEPGSRNSPLHF. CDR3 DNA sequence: TGTGCCAGCAGCCTCGAGCCGGGGTCCAGGAATTCACCCCTCCACTTT.

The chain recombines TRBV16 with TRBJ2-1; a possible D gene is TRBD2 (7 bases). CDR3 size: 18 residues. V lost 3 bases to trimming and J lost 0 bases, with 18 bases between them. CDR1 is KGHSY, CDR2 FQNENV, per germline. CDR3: CASSHPGTGGRSYNEQFF. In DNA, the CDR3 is TGTGCCAGCAGCCACCCGGGGACGGGGGGCCGCTCCTACAATGAGCAGTTCTTC.

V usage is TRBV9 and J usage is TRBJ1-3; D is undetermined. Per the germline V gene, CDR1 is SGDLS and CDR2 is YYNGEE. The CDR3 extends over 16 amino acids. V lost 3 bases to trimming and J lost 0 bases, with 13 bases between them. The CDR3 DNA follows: TGTGCCAGCAGCGGAGGGAGGGATAGCTCTGGAAACACCATATATTTT. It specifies CASSGGRDSSGNTIYF.

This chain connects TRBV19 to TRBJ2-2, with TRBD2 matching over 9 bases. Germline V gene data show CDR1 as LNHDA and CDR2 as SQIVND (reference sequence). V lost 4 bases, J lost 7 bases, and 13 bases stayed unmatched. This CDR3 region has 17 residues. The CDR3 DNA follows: TGTGCCAGTAGTACCCGGGCGCGGGAGGGCCGATTCGGGGAGCTGTTTTTT. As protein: CASSTRAREGRFGELFF.

The CDR3 sequence is CASSSVGLAGGAGELFF. CDR3 nucleotides: TGTGCCAGCAGCTCCGTTGGACTAGCGGGGGGGGCCGGGGAGCTGTTTTTT. The V call is TRBV7-8, the J call TRBJ2-2; the match to TRBD2 covers 15 bases. V lost 4 bases to trimming and J lost 6 bases; unmatched junction nucleotides: 6. Germline CDR1 and CDR2: SGHVS and FQNEAQ. The CDR3 is 17 residues long.

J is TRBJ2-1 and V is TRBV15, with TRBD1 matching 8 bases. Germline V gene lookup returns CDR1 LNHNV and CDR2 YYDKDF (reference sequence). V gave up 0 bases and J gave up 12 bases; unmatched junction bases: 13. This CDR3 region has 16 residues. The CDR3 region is CATSRDRNLRTGPQFF. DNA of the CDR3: TGTGCCACCAGCAGAGACCGCAATCTACGGACAGGGCCGCAGTTCTTC.